This TCR beta chain was documented in a study of blood T cell repertoires in COVID-19. Whole-study context: Collection of acute and convalescent COVID-19 samples took place in the United States, Italy and Spain. PBMCs, B-cell-depleted T cells, or T cells provided the cDNA or gDNA that made up the material.

Here immunoSEQ multiplex PCR was the method, and the copy in TCRdb shows in-frame clones only, minus some. The sample lists around 15,000 clones, 80% to 90% occurring once. V was shortened by 6 bases and J by 2 bases, with 14 bases between the two germline ends. Germline CDR1 is MNHEY and CDR2 is SVGAGI. There are 14 residues in the CDR3. The receptor's source is a man in his 70s in a cohort sampled during active COVID-19. This rearrangement joins TRBV6-5 to TRBJ2-7, with D maybe TRBD1 (6 bases). The sequenced material came from peripheral blood. CDR3 in amino acids: CASRRGSATYEQYF. DNA for the CDR3: TGTGCCAGCAGAAGGGGGTCCGCAACCTACGAGCAGTACTTC.